This T cell receptor beta chain was observed in a study of vaccination and CD4 T cells after COVID-19. Trimming stripped 3 bases from V and 2 bases from J, with 7 bases between. The germline CDR1 and CDR2 sequences are SGHNT and YYREEE (reference sequence). The CDR3 loop spans 13 amino acids. Study-level findings and limits: Median roughly 90% of reactive clones detected in convalescent patients emerged only post-vaccination.

Scientists ran DNA taken from cultured CD4+ T cells through the Oncomine TCR Beta short-read assay for sequencing. CD4+ T cells were cultured, and genomic DNA was extracted from them. MiXCR was run by TCRdb on the PCR reads, yielding one entry per CDR3 protein. The sample contains around 10,000 distinct CDR3 sequences, around 42% of which appear only once. To note about this clonotype: Antigen unknown.

Sample treatment: approximately 11-day PBMC culture with coronavirus spike peptide pools or control peptides (ViraFEST assay). With peptide pools, ViraFEST first expanded antigen-specific T cells and afterwards sequenced their TCRs. Peptide pools at approximately 10 ug/ml and IL-2 at about 9.6 IU/ml were added to cultures of 2 million or so PBMCs per well. The sample was CD4+ T cells from blood, cultured in vitro. The source of this sequence is a human donor who had recovered from COVID-19. J is TRBJ2-3 and V is TRBV5-4; no reliable D call. The CDR3 nucleotides read TGTGCCAGCAGCTCTTTAAACACAGATACGCAGTATTTT. As protein: CASSSLNTDTQYF.